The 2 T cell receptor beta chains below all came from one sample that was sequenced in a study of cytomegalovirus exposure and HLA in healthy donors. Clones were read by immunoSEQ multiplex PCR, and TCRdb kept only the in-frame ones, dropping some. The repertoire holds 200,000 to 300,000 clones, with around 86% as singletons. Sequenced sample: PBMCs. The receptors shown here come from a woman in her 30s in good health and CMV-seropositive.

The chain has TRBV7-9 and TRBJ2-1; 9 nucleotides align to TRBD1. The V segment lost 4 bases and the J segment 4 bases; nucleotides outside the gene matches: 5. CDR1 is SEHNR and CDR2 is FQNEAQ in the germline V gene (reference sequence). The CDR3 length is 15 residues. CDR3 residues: CASSSGDRAYNEQFF. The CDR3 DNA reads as TGTGCCAGCAGCTCGGGGGACAGGGCTTACAATGAGCAGTTCTTC.

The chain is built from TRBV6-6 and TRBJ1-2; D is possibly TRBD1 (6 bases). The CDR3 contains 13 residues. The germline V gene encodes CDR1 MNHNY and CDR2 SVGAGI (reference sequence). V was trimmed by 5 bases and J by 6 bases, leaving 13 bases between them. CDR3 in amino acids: CASSLQGNNGYTF. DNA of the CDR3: TGTGCCAGCAGTCTTCAGGGGAATAATGGCTACACCTTC.